Detailed here is one TCR beta chain. This sample was included in a study of blood T cell repertoires in COVID-19. Study in general: Both acute and convalescent COVID-19 samples were obtained from the United States, Italy and Spain. The cDNA or gDNA used as material had been derived from T cells, B-cell-depleted T cells, or PBMCs.

Under the authors' procedure: How many nucleated cells were present was estimated from reference gene primer amplification. Here immunoSEQ multiplex PCR was the method, and the copy in TCRdb shows in-frame clones only, minus some. Clone size and V and J calls were adopted from that table, with D and trimming inferred from the DNA. The sample contains about 150,000 clones, roughly 88% of which appear only once. Germline lookup yields CDR1 SGHRS and CDR2 YFSETQ. CDR3 size: 15 residues. The germline V and J ends were trimmed by 6 bases and 0 bases, with 12 bases remaining between them. This clonotype originated in a woman aged 60 to 75 with acute or convalescent COVID-19. The chain carries TRBV5-1 and TRBJ2-2, with a possible D match to TRBD2 (6 bases). Sequencing was done on a sample of peripheral blood. The CDR3 protein is CASTPGVPNTGELFF. Here the CDR3 DNA reads TGCGCCAGCACGCCGGGGGTACCGAACACCGGGGAGCTGTTTTTT. Complete variable domain (other parts from reference TRBV5-1 and TRBJ2-2): KAGVTQTPRYLIKTRGQQVTLSCSPISGHRSVSWYQQTPGQGLQFLFEYFSETQRNKGNFPGRFSGRQFSNSRSEMNVSTLELGDSALYLCASTPGVPNTGELFFGEGSRLTVL.